This T cell receptor beta chain was sequenced during a study of blood T cell repertoires in COVID-19. Measured with immunoSEQ multiplex PCR; TCRdb has only the in-frame clones, and not every one. The sample holds 90,000 or so clones, 90% seen once. The germline V and J ends were trimmed by 3 bases and 5 bases, with 19 bases remaining between them. There are 15 residues in the CDR3. Germline-derived CDR1 and CDR2 are SQVTM and ANQGSEA. The chain carries TRBV29-1 and TRBJ2-5, with a possible D match to TRBD2 (6 bases). The sequenced material came from peripheral blood. The sequence was obtained from a young man with COVID-19, enrolled during active disease. CDR3 sequence (DNA): TGCAGCGTTGACGCGGGGAATGTGGCGGGCGAGACCCAGTACTTC. It encodes CSVDAGNVAGETQYF.